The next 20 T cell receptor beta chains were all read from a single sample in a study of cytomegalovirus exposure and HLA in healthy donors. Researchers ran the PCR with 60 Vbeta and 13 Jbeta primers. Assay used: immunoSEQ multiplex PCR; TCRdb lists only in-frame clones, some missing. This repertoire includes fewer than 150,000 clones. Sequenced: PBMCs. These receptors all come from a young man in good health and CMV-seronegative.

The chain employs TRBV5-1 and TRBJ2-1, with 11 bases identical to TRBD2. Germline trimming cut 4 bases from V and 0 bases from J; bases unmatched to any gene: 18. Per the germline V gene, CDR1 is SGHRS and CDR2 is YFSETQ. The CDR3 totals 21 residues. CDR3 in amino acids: CASSRWAGMKLAGDSYNEQFF. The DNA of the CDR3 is TGCGCCAGCAGCCGATGGGCGGGAATGAAACTAGCGGGAGACTCCTACAATGAGCAGTTCTTC.

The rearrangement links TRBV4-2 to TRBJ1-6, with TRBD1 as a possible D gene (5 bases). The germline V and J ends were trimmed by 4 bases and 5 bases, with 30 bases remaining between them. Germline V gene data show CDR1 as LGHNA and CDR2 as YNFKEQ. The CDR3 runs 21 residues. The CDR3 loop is CASSLFRPGSGLGPNNSPLHF. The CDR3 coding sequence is TGTGCCAGCAGCCTATTCAGACCAGGGTCTGGCCTTGGTCCGAATAATTCACCCCTCCACTTT.

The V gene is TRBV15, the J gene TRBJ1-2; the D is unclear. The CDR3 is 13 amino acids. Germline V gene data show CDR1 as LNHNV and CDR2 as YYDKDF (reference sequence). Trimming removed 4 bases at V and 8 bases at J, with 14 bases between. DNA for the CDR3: TGTGCCACCAGCAACCGGGTCTTCGGAGGCTACACCTTC. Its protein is CATSNRVFGGYTF. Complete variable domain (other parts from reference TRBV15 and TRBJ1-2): DAMVIQNPRYQVTQFGKPVTLSCSQTLNHNVMYWYQQKSSQAPKLLFHYYDKDFNNEADTPDNFQSRRPNTSFCFLDIRSPGLGDTAMYLCATSNRVFGGYTFGSGTRLTVV.

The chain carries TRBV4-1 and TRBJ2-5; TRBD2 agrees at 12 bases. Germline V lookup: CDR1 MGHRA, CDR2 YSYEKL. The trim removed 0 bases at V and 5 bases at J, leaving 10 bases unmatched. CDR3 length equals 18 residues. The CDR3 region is CASSQDFLAGGILETQYF. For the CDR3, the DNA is TGCGCCAGCAGCCAAGATTTTCTAGCGGGGGGGATATTGGAGACCCAGTACTTC.

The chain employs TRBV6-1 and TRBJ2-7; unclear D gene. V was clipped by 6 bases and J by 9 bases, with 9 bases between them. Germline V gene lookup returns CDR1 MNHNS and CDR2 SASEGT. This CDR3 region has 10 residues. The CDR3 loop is CASRQIAQYF. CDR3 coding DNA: TGTGCCAGCAGACAAATAGCGCAGTACTTC.

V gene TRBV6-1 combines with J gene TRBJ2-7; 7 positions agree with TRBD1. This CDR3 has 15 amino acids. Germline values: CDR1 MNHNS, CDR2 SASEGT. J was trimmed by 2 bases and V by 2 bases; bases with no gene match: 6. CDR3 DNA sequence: TGTGCCAGCAGTGAACAGCCAGGGGGACCCTACGAGCAGTACTTC. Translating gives CASSEQPGGPYEQYF.

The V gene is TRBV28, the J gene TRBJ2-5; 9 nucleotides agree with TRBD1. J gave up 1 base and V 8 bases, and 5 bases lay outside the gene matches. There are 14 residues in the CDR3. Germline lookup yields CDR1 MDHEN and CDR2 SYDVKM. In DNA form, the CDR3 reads TGTGCCAGCGGGGGGGGACAGGGCCAAGAGACCCAGTACTTC. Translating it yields CASGGGQGQETQYF. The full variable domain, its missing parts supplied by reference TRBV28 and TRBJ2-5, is DVKVTQSSRYLVKRTGEKVFLECVQDMDHENMFWYRQDPGLGLRLIYFSYDVKMKEKGDIPEGYSVSREKKERFSLILESASTNQTSMYLCASGGGQGQETQYFGPGTRLLVL.

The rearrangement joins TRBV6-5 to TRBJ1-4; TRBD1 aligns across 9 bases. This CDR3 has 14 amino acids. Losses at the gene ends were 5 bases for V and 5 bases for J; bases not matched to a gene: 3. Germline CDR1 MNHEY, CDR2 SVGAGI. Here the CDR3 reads CASSQTGGNEKLFF. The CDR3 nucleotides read TGTGCCAGCAGTCAGACAGGGGGGAATGAAAAACTGTTTTTT.

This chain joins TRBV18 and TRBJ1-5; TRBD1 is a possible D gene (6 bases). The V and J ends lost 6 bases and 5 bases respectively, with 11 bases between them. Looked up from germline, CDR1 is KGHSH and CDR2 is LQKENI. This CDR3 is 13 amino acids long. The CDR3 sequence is CASSPGTHQPQHF. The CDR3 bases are TGTGCCAGCTCGCCCGGGACACATCAGCCCCAGCATTTT. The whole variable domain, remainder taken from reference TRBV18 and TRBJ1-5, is NAGVMQNPRHLVRRRGQEARLRCSPMKGHSHVYWYRQLPEEGLKFMVYLQKENIIDESGMPKERFSAEFPKEGPSILRIQQVVRGDSAAYFCASSPGTHQPQHFGDGTRLSIL.

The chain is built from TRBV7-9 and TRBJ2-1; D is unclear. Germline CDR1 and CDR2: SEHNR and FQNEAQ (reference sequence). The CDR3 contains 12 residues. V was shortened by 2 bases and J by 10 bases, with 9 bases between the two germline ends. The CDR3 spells CASSLRPREQFF. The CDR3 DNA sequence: TGTGCCAGCAGCTTAAGGCCGAGGGAGCAGTTCTTC.

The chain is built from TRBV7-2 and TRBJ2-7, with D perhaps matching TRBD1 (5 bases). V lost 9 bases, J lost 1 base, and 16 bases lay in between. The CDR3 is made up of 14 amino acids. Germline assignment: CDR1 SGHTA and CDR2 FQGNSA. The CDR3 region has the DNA TGTGCCAGTCTAAGATCAGGACATTCCTACGAGCAGTACTTC. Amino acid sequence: CASLRSGHSYEQYF.

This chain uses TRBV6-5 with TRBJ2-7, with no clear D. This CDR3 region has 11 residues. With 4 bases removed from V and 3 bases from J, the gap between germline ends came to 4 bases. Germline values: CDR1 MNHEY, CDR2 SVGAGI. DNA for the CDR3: TGTGCCAGCAGTTCATTCTACGAGCAGTACTTC. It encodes CASSSFYEQYF.

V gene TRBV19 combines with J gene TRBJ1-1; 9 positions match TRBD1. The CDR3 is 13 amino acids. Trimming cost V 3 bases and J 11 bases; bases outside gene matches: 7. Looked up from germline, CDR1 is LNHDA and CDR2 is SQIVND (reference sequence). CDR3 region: CASSMKQGAMAFF. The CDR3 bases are TGTGCCAGTAGTATGAAACAGGGGGCAATGGCTTTCTTT.

The CDR3 DNA reads TGTGCCAGCAGCTTGGACAGGCCCATGAACACTGAAGCTTTCTTT. Its protein product is CASSLDRPMNTEAFF. The chain combines TRBV5-4 with TRBJ1-1; TRBD1 might be the D (5 bases). With 0 bases removed from V and 0 bases from J, the gap between germline ends came to 9 bases. Germline CDR1 reads SGHNT; CDR2 reads YYREEE (reference sequence). The CDR3 covers 15 residues.

The CDR3 sequence: CASSEIGTVAFF. The CDR3, as DNA: TGCGCCAGCAGTGAGATCGGGACAGTAGCTTTCTTT. The V gene is TRBV10-1, the J gene TRBJ1-1, with 7 positions matching TRBD1. The CDR3 is 12 amino acids. The germline gives CDR1 WNHNN, CDR2 SYGVQD (reference sequence). With V trimmed by 2 bases and J by 10 bases, 4 bases remained unmatched.

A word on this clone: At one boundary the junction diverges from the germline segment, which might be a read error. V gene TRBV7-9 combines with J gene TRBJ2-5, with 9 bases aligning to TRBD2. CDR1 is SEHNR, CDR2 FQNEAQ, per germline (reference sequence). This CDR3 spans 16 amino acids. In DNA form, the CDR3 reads TGTGCCAGCACCTTACAGCGGGAGGACCCCCAAGAGACCCAGTACTTC. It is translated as CASTLQREDPQETQYF.

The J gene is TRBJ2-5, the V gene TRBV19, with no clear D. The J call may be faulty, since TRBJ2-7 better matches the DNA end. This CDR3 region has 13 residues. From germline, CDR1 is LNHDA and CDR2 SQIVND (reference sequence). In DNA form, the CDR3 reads TGTGCCAGTAGTATAGGTCCAATCTACGAGCAGTACTTC. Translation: CASSIGPIYEQYF.

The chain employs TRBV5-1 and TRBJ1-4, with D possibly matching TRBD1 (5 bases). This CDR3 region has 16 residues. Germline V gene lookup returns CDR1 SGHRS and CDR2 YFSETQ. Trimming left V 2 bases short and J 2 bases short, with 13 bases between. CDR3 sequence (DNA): TGCGCCAGCAGCTTAGCCATTGGGGCCACTAATGAAAAACTGTTTTTT. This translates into CASSLAIGATNEKLFF.

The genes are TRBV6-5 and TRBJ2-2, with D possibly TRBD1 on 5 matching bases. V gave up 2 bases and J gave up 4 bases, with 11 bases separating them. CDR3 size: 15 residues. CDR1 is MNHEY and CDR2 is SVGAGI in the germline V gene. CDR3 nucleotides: TGTGCCAGCAGTTACGGGCAGGGTGTCACCGGGGAGCTGTTTTTT. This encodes CASSYGQGVTGELFF.

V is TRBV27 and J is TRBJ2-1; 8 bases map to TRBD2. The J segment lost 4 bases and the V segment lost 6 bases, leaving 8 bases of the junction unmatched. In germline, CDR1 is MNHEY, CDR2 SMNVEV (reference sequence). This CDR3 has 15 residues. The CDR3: CASSDRGGGYNEQFF. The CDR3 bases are TGTGCCAGCAGCGACCGGGGGGGAGGATACAATGAGCAGTTCTTC.